What follows are 16 T cell receptor beta chains derived from one specimen sequenced in a study of OX40 agonist ivuxolimab in advanced cancers. Sequenced by immunoSEQ multiplex PCR; TCRdb stores in-frame clones only, minus some. The data show roughly 50,000 clones, roughly four fifths seen once. Material: CD4+ or CD8+ T cells sorted from blood, obtained in a trial of the OX40 agonist ivuxolimab. The receptor set was obtained from an adult with an advanced solid tumor such as melanoma, head and neck, liver or kidney cancer.

This CDR3 reads CASSLARISTDTQYF. CDR3 DNA sequence: TGTGCCAGCAGCTTAGCGCGGATTAGCACAGATACGCAGTATTTT. The chain combines TRBV5-8 with TRBJ2-3, with D hard to call. Trimming removed 2 bases from V and 0 bases from J, with 10 bases in between. This CDR3 contains 15 residues. Germline lookup yields CDR1 SGHTS and CDR2 YDEGEE.

The rearrangement joins TRBV6-1 to TRBJ2-5; no reliable D call. V shed 5 bases and J shed 5 bases, with 21 bases lying between them. Germline loops: CDR1 MNHNS, CDR2 SASEGT. CDR3 length: 16 residues. The CDR3 nucleotides read TGTGCCAGCAGTCAAGGACGGAGAGAGCGACCGGAGACCCAGTACTTC. Its protein is CASSQGRRERPETQYF.

V and J are TRBV27 and TRBJ1-1; weak D call: TRBD1 (6 bases). The CDR3 totals 12 residues. V lost 3 bases to trimming and J lost 6 bases, with 8 bases between them. Germline assignment: CDR1 MNHEY and CDR2 SMNVEV (reference sequence). As DNA, the CDR3 is TGTGCCAGCAGTTTCCAGGGGTCTGAAGCTTTCTTT. Its translation is CASSFQGSEAFF.

This chain uses TRBV7-9 with TRBJ2-1, with TRBD2 matching 7 bases. V dropped 1 base and J dropped 1; count of bases not matched to a gene: 4. The CDR3 is made up of 16 amino acids. Per germline, CDR1 SEHNR and CDR2 FQNEAQ (reference sequence). The CDR3 region is CASSLVFGGSYNEQFF. CDR3 nucleotides: TGTGCCAGCAGCTTAGTATTCGGGGGGTCCTACAATGAGCAGTTCTTC.

The chain uses TRBV18 and TRBJ1-4; TRBD1 matches 7 bases. J gave up 3 bases and V 1 base, and 5 bases lay outside the gene matches. The CDR3 spans 16 residues. Germline loops: CDR1 KGHSH, CDR2 LQKENI. As DNA, the CDR3 is TGTGCCAGCTCACCACTACAGGGGACTGCTAATGAAAAACTGTTTTTT. This sequence encodes CASSPLQGTANEKLFF. Together with reference TRBV18 and TRBJ1-4, the CDR3 gives the full variable domain: NAGVMQNPRHLVRRRGQEARLRCSPMKGHSHVYWYRQLPEEGLKFMVYLQKENIIDESGMPKERFSAEFPKEGPSILRIQQVVRGDSAAYFCASSPLQGTANEKLFFGSGTQLSVL.

The rearrangement joins TRBV6-6 to TRBJ1-1; the D is unclear. Deletions cut 1 base from V and 0 bases from J, with 0 bases between. CDR1 is MNHNY, CDR2 SVGAGI, per germline (reference sequence). The CDR3 totals 12 residues. As DNA, the CDR3 is TGTGCCAGCAGTTACTTGAACACTGAAGCTTTCTTT. Translating gives CASSYLNTEAFF.

A few counts support this clone. The chain recombines TRBV11-3 with TRBJ1-1; tentative D call: TRBD1 (6 bases). CDR1 and CDR2 from the germline V gene are SGHNT and YENEEA. This CDR3 has 13 residues. The V end was cut by 8 bases, the J end by 0 bases, with 10 bases between. The DNA of the CDR3 is TGTGCCAGCTCAGGGGTGCTGAACACTGAAGCTTTCTTT. Protein product: CASSGVLNTEAFF.

V is TRBV6-4 and J is TRBJ1-2; perhaps TRBD1 as D (5 bases). Germline V gene data show CDR1 as MRHNA and CDR2 as SNTAGT. The length of the CDR3 is 14 residues. V lost 4 bases to trimming and J lost 4 bases, with 13 bases between them. The CDR3 here is CASSASGTGYGYTF. DNA for the CDR3: TGTGCCAGCAGTGCCTCCGGGACGGGCTATGGCTACACCTTC.

V is TRBV28 and J is TRBJ1-6; D might be TRBD1 (5 bases). Germline lookup yields CDR1 MDHEN and CDR2 SYDVKM. The CDR3 has 17 residues. Trimming removed 6 bases from V and 8 bases from J, with 23 bases in between. The CDR3 sequence is CASSPPQTVGGYSPLHF. CDR3 coding DNA: TGTGCCAGCAGCCCCCCGCAGACAGTCGGAGGCTATTCACCCCTCCACTTT.

The chain combines TRBV10-3 with TRBJ1-5; D might be TRBD1 (6 bases). Germline CDR1 is ENHRY and CDR2 is SYGVKD. This CDR3 contains 15 residues. Trimming stripped 2 bases from V and 3 bases from J, with 11 bases between. CDR3 sequence: CAISEVRGTNQPQHF. CDR3 DNA sequence: TGTGCCATCAGTGAGGTGAGGGGGACCAATCAGCCCCAGCATTTT.

The chain joins TRBV4-3 to TRBJ2-7; maybe TRBD2 (6 bases). Between the trimmed V and J ends, which lost 0 bases and 13 bases, there was a span of 13 bases. CDR3 length: 12 residues. Germline CDR1 is LGHNA and CDR2 is YSLEER. CDR3 in amino acids: CASSQDGGARYF. The CDR3 coding sequence is TGCGCCAGCAGCCAAGATGGCGGGGCACGATACTTC.

The chain couples TRBV27 to TRBJ1-1; D gene ambiguous. V gave up 3 bases and J gave up 11 bases, with 16 bases separating them. Germline CDR1 and CDR2: MNHEY and SMNVEV (reference sequence). CDR3 length equals 13 residues. CDR3 residues: CASSLGVYSAAFF. The CDR3, as DNA: TGTGCCAGCAGTTTGGGCGTATATTCAGCGGCTTTCTTT.

The V gene is TRBV11-2, the J gene TRBJ2-7; possible D gene TRBD1, 5 bases. Germline V lookup: CDR1 SGHAT, CDR2 FQNNGV. CDR3 size: 15 residues. With 0 bases removed from V and 2 bases from J, the gap between germline ends came to 11 bases. The CDR3 DNA is TGTGCCAGCAGCTTAGACTCAGGGAAAACCTACGAGCAGTACTTC. Translated, it gives CASSLDSGKTYEQYF.

This chain connects TRBV30 to TRBJ2-3; the D is unclear. CDR3 length: 14 amino acids. The germline V and J ends were trimmed by 4 bases and 1 base, with 12 bases remaining between them. CDR1 and CDR2 from the germline V gene are GTSNPN and SVGIG (reference sequence). CDR3 coding DNA: TGTGCCTGGACTCAAGGCCTGGGCACAGATACGCAGTATTTT. It codes for CAWTQGLGTDTQYF.

The V gene is TRBV29-1, the J gene TRBJ1-2, with unresolved D. CDR3 size: 13 residues. CDR1 is SQVTM, CDR2 ANQGSEA, per germline. V shed 6 bases and J shed 7 bases, with 18 bases lying between them. DNA for the CDR3: TGCAGCGTCTCCAACACCCAGCGGTCTGGCTACACCTTC. Protein product: CSVSNTQRSGYTF.

The CDR3 DNA reads TGTGCAAGTCGCTTAGAAGTCCTAGCGGGTAGAACAGATACGCAGTATTTT. Translated: CASRLEVLAGRTDTQYF. The chain joins TRBV12-2 to TRBJ2-3; the table's D call, TRBD2, was not checked against the DNA. TRBV12-2 represents a pseudogene. CDR3 length equals 17 residues.